The source of this T cell receptor (beta chain) is a study of blood T cell repertoires in COVID-19. Study-wide background: Some COVID-19 samples were acute and others convalescent; all came from the United States, Italy and Spain. T cells, B-cell-depleted T cells, or PBMCs provided the cDNA or gDNA that served as material.

Original methodology: Nucleated cell number was recorded as an estimate derived from reference gene primer amplification. TCRdb keeps only in-frame clones here, not all; method: immunoSEQ multiplex PCR. V, J and clone size reflect that table, while D and trimming were determined from the DNA. The sample comprises some 41,000 clones, 75% to 90% of which are singletons, and approximately 8.9% rests with the top ten. This receptor was obtained from a woman aged 80 or over with active COVID-19. The sample taken for sequencing was peripheral blood.

CDR3 in DNA: TGTGCCAGCAGTTACGGACAGGGTCGGAACTATGGCTACACCTTC. Protein product: CASSYGQGRNYGYTF. V and J are TRBV6-6 and TRBJ1-2; 8 bases match TRBD1. Per the germline V gene, CDR1 is MNHNY and CDR2 is SVGAGI (reference sequence). With V trimmed by 2 bases and J by 2 bases, 4 bases remained unmatched. There are 15 residues in the CDR3.